The 4 T cell receptor beta chains below were found in one sample sequenced in a study of tumor and adjacent non-tumor tissue in lung cancer. This sample's RNA came from whole unsorted tissue. This non-tumor lung sample came from over 3 cm beyond the tumor edge. TCRbeta libraries were built with three rounds of nested PCR, modified from ARM-PCR. TCRdb re-called the multiplex PCR reads with MiXCR, one entry per CDR3 protein. In the table there are over 40,000 distinct CDR3 sequences, approximately 60% of which are singletons. Material for sequencing was distant non-tumor lung tissue. The receptors originated from a woman aged 35 to 49 with non-small cell lung cancer.

With respect to this clonotype: A much larger clone differs from this one at a single base, so this may be a read error. The chain uses TRBV28 and TRBJ2-5; maybe TRBD2 (6 bases). The V gene's germline CDR1 is MDHEN and CDR2 SYDVKM. CDR3 size: 11 residues. Trimming pared 7 bases from V and 14 bases from J, leaving 17 bases between. The CDR3 nucleotides read TGTGCCAGCACTATGGGGACTTCCACTTACTTC. Its translation: CASTMGTSTYF.

This clonotype appeared many times. This sequence joins TRBV5-1 and TRBJ1-3, with TRBD1 identical over 8 bases. This CDR3 region has 14 residues. Germline loops: CDR1 SGHRS, CDR2 YFSETQ. The junction had 4 bases not matched to a gene; V was cut back by 5 bases and J by 3 bases. DNA of the CDR3: TGCGCCAGCAGACAGGGGGTAGATGGAAACACCATATATTTT. Its translation is CASRQGVDGNTIYF.

Note on this clonotype: One end of the junction is discordant with germline, which a read error may explain. This chain links TRBV11-2 with TRBJ1-2; tentatively, D is TRBD1 (5 bases). Germline lookup yields CDR1 SGHAT and CDR2 FQNNGV. The CDR3 runs 13 residues. CDR3 bases: TGCGCCAGCAGTTCCGGGGGTGGTTATAGCTACACCTTC. Translated: CASSSGGGYSYTF.

Concerning this clonotype itself: A clone one base away is much larger, so this may be a read error. The chain combines TRBV21-1 with TRBJ2-1; TRBD2 reflects the table's D call only, with no check against the DNA. TRBV21-1 is an annotated pseudogene. The length of the CDR3 is 13 residues. The CDR3 nucleotides read TGTGCCAGGAGCAAAATTTGCGGGGGGAATCAGTTCTTC. Translating gives CARSKICGGNQFF.